The rows below give T cell receptor beta chains drawn from one sample of a study of T cell responses to AZD1222 COVID-19 vaccine. TCRdb's table, derived via immunoSEQ multiplex PCR, lists solely in-frame clones and lacks some. The data contain about 100,000 clones, 85% to 90% of them singletons. The sequencing used peripheral blood, collected on day 0 of AZD1222 vaccination. All receptors derive from an adult in good health. Both conserved end residues are part of each CDR3. Each record gives: J gene, V gene, D gene, clone size, CDR3 DNA, CDR3 protein. D genes are given only for firm matches. A clone size is listed for some rows: how often the clone was seen (once, few, many), or a class if it is expanded.

TRBJ2-3,TRBV7-9,TRBD2,NA,TGTGCCAGCAGTTCGGGACTAGCGGGGACCACAGATACGCAGTATTTT,CASSSGLAGTTDTQYF
TRBJ2-6,TRBV19,NA,NA,TGTGCCAGTAGTATACAGGGTTACGTCCTGACTTTC,CASSIQGYVLTF
TRBJ1-4,TRBV5-1,NA,NA,TGCGCCAGCAGCCTACTGCAGGGATCGAATGAAAAACTGTTTTTT,CASSLLQGSNEKLFF
TRBJ1-1,TRBV6-2/TRBV6-3,NA,NA,TGTGCCAGCAGTTACTCAGAGAACACTGAAGCTTTCTTT,CASSYSENTEAFF
TRBJ1-5,TRBV9,NA,once,TGTGCCAGCAGCGTAGGGGGGGGCAATCAGCCCCAGCATTTT,CASSVGGGNQPQHF
TRBJ1-5,TRBV18,NA,NA,TGTGCCAGCTCTCCAGGGGAATCTCAGCCCCAGCATTTT,CASSPGESQPQHF
TRBJ1-5,TRBV5-8,NA,NA,TGTGCCAGCAGCTTGGTCGACGGTAATCAGCCCCAGCATTTT,CASSLVDGNQPQHF
TRBJ2-1,TRBV2,NA,NA,TGTGCCAGCAGTACAGGGTTCAATGAGCAGTTCTTC,CASSTGFNEQFF
TRBJ1-2,TRBV9,TRBD1,NA,TGTGCCAGCAGCGTAGTTGAGGGGGCGGGTGGCTACACCTTC,CASSVVEGAGGYTF
TRBJ2-2,TRBV5-1,TRBD1,NA,TGCGCCAGCAGCGGCCGACAGGGATACACCGGGGAGCTGTTTTTT,CASSGRQGYTGELFF
TRBJ2-2,TRBV7-9,NA,once,TGTGCCAGCAGCTTAAAAACCGGGGAGCTGTTTTTT,CASSLKTGELFF
TRBJ2-7,TRBV4-1,TRBD2,few,TGCGCCAGCAGCCCCCTAGCGGGGGCCTTCTCCTACGAGCAGTACTTC,CASSPLAGAFSYEQYF
TRBJ2-1,TRBV5-8,NA,NA,TGTGCCAGCAGCTTACTCGGTGCCTGGGGTGAGCAGTTCTTC,CASSLLGAWGEQFF